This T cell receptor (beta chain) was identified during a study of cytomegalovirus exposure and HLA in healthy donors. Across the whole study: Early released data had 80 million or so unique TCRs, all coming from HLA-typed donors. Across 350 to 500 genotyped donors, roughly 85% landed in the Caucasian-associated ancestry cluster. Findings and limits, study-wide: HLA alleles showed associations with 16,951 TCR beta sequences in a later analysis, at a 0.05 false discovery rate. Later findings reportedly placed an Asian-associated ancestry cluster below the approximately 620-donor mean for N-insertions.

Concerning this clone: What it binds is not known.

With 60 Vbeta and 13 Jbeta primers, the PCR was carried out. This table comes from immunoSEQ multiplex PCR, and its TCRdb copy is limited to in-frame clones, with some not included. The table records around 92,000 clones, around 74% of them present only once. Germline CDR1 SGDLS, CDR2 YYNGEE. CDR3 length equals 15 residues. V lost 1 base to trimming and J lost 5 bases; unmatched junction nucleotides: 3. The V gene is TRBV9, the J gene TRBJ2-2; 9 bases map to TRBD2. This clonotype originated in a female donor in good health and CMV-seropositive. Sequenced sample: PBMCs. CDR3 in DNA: TGTGCCAGCAGCGTAAATCTAGCGGGGACCGGGGAGCTGTTTTTT. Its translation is CASSVNLAGTGELFF.